The present T cell receptor beta chain was sequenced within a study of OX40 agonist ivuxolimab in advanced cancers. Only in-frame clones appear in the TCRdb table, and some are missing; sequencing was by immunoSEQ multiplex PCR. Of 70,000 to 75,000 clones listed, 85% were seen once; the top ten hold about 0.49%. V gave up 5 bases and J gave up 3 bases; unmatched junction bases: 4. The germline V gene encodes CDR1 ENHRY and CDR2 SYGVKD. This CDR3 is 14 amino acids long. This TCR came from an adult with an advanced solid tumor such as melanoma, head and neck, liver or kidney cancer. The input for sequencing was CD4+ or CD8+ T cells sorted from blood, taken in a trial of the OX40 agonist ivuxolimab. The chain links TRBV10-3 to TRBJ1-1; 9 bases are a match to TRBD1. The CDR3 loop reads CAISSRQGDTEAFF. The DNA of the CDR3 is TGTGCCATCAGTAGCAGACAGGGGGACACTGAAGCTTTCTTT.